These 25 T cell receptor beta chains were sequenced from one sample in a study of T cells after posttransplantation cyclophosphamide. Sequencing was performed with immunoSEQ multiplex PCR; in TCRdb, only in-frame clones are kept and a portion is missing. The sample carries 20,000 to 25,000 clones, approximately 85% recorded once. Sequenced: PBMCs. The receptors here all came from a woman aged 55-70 years with a blood cancer, CMV-positive, and with a related stem cell donor.

This chain joins TRBV30 and TRBJ1-5, with D perhaps matching TRBD1 (5 bases). Deletions cut 3 bases from V and 7 bases from J, with 16 bases between. Germline V gene lookup returns CDR1 GTSNPN and CDR2 SVGIG (reference sequence). This CDR3 region has 14 residues. In DNA, the CDR3 is TGTGCCTGGAGCCGCGGGGGGGGGAAGCAGCCCCAGCATTTT. Its translation is CAWSRGGGKQPQHF. Drawing the rest from reference TRBV30 and TRBJ1-5, the complete variable domain is SQTIHQWPATLVQPVGSPLSLECTVEGTSNPNLYWYRQAAGRGLQLLFYSVGIGQISSEVPQNLSASRPQDRQFILSSKKLLLSDSGFYLCAWSRGGGKQPQHFGDGTRLSIL.

The chain combines TRBV2 with TRBJ1-5, with TRBD1 matching over 9 bases. The CDR3 is 16 amino acids. The junction had 11 bases not matched to a gene; V was cut back by 5 bases and J by 6 bases. Germline CDR1 is SNHLY and CDR2 is FYNNEI. This CDR3 is CASSLRDRASGQPQHF. The CDR3 nucleotides read TGTGCCAGCAGTTTACGGGACAGGGCCAGCGGTCAGCCCCAGCATTTT.

The V call is TRBV19, the J call TRBJ2-7; 10 bases fit TRBD1. Trimming removed 4 bases from V and 4 bases from J; junction bases left unmatched: 4. From germline, CDR1 is LNHDA and CDR2 SQIVND (reference sequence). CDR3 length: 14 residues. The chain's CDR3 is CASSTRTGGYEQYF. The CDR3 DNA reads TGTGCCAGTAGTACGAGGACAGGGGGATACGAGCAGTACTTC.

The chain joins TRBV27 to TRBJ2-7, with a weak D call TRBD1 (5 bases). The CDR3 loop spans 15 amino acids. V dropped 3 bases and J dropped 4 bases, with 16 bases sitting between them. Per the germline V gene, CDR1 is MNHEY and CDR2 is SMNVEV (reference sequence). As DNA, the CDR3 is TGTGCCAGCAGTTTGCAGGGCCAAACTTTATACGAGCAGTACTTC. It is translated as CASSLQGQTLYEQYF.

This sequence joins TRBV6-1 and TRBJ1-2; 9 bases align to TRBD1. V dropped 7 bases and J dropped 3; count of bases not matched to a gene: 6. The CDR3 consists of 14 residues. Germline V gene lookup returns CDR1 MNHNS and CDR2 SASEGT. Here the CDR3 reads CASKGTGLDYGYTF. The CDR3 region has the DNA TGTGCCAGCAAGGGGACAGGGCTGGACTATGGCTACACCTTC.

The chain employs TRBV6-5 and TRBJ1-1; D uncertain. Looked up from germline, CDR1 is MNHEY and CDR2 is SVGAGI. Trimming cost V 0 bases and J 8 bases, with 7 bases left between them. The CDR3 spans 12 residues. CDR3 sequence: CASSYSGREAFF. CDR3 nucleotides: TGTGCCAGCAGTTACTCCGGCAGGGAAGCTTTCTTT.

This chain links TRBV27 with TRBJ1-1; 7 bases line up with TRBD1. There are 15 residues in the CDR3. Trimming at V came to 0 bases and at J to 3 bases, leaving 4 bases not matched to a gene. CDR1 and CDR2 (germline): MNHEY, SMNVEV (reference sequence). DNA for the CDR3: TGTGCCAGCAGTTTATCGACAGGGATTGACACTGAAGCTTTCTTT. Amino acid sequence: CASSLSTGIDTEAFF.

V and J are TRBV4-1 and TRBJ2-5, with TRBD1 matching over 9 bases. The CDR3 length is 15 residues. Germline V gene data show CDR1 as MGHRA and CDR2 as YSYEKL. V shed 2 bases and J 4 bases; nucleotides not matched to a gene: 5. CDR3 sequence reads: CASSQSGTGRETQYF. As DNA, the CDR3 is TGCGCCAGCAGCCAATCCGGGACAGGGAGAGAGACCCAGTACTTC.

This chain joins TRBV25-1 and TRBJ1-1; D gene ambiguous. V was pared by 4 bases and J by 5 bases, with 11 bases between. CDR1 is MGHDK, CDR2 SYGVNS, per germline. This CDR3 has 13 amino acids. CDR3 sequence reads: CASSVHGETEAFF. CDR3 sequence (DNA): TGTGCCAGCAGTGTTCACGGGGAGACTGAAGCTTTCTTT.

The chain couples TRBV7-9 to TRBJ1-4; D is undetermined. CDR1 is SEHNR and CDR2 is FQNEAQ in the germline V gene (reference sequence). CDR3 length: 15 amino acids. Between the trimmed V and J ends, which lost 1 base and 6 bases, there was a span of 12 bases. CDR3 DNA: TGTGCCAGCAGCTTAGTCGGGGAGGGCGATGAAAAACTGTTTTTT. It translates to CASSLVGEGDEKLFF.

This rearrangement joins TRBV5-1 to TRBJ2-7; D may be TRBD1 (6 bases). The V gene's germline CDR1 is SGHRS and CDR2 YFSETQ. The CDR3 is 14 amino acids. V was pared by 1 base and J by 6 bases, with 14 bases between. CDR3 DNA sequence: TGCGCCAGCAGCTTGTTTTACAGGGAGAGCGAGCAGTACTTC. It yields the protein CASSLFYRESEQYF.

This chain uses TRBV23-1 with TRBJ2-7, with D tentatively TRBD1 (5 bases). TRBV23-1 is flagged as an ORF with uncertain function. CDR3 length equals 16 residues. V was trimmed by 2 bases and J by 2 bases, leaving 16 bases between them. For the CDR3, the DNA is TGCGCCAGCAGTCAAGGGCGAGACAGTTACACCTACGAGCAGTACTTC. Translation: CASSQGRDSYTYEQYF.

The chain uses TRBV6-5 and TRBJ1-1; D uncertain. Germline assignment: CDR1 MNHEY and CDR2 SVGAGI. V lost 3 bases, J lost 5 bases, and 10 bases lay in between. CDR3 length: 13 amino acids. CDR3 coding DNA: TGTGCCAGCAGTTATTGGCGGGATACTGAAGCTTTCTTT. This translates into CASSYWRDTEAFF.

A few counts support this clone. The V and J genes are TRBV27 and TRBJ1-5; D perhaps matches TRBD1 (5 bases). V was trimmed by 5 bases and J by 6 bases, leaving 17 bases between them. There are 15 residues in the CDR3. Looked up from germline, CDR1 is MNHEY and CDR2 is SMNVEV (reference sequence). The CDR3 DNA follows: TGTGCCAGCAGTACGATCAGGGTCAGAGGTCAGCCCCAGCATTTT. The encoded protein is CASSTIRVRGQPQHF.

This sequence joins TRBV15 and TRBJ2-2; a weak D match, TRBD2 (6 bases). Trimming pared 1 base from V and 0 bases from J, leaving 6 bases between. The CDR3 totals 15 residues. The germline V gene has CDR1 LNHNV and CDR2 YYDKDF (reference sequence). This CDR3 reads CATSRGGANTGELFF. DNA of the CDR3: TGTGCCACCAGCAGAGGGGGGGCGAACACCGGGGAGCTGTTTTTT.

V gene TRBV6-5 combines with J gene TRBJ1-2; TRBD1 aligns across 7 bases. With V trimmed by 6 bases and J by 8 bases, 3 bases remained unmatched. This CDR3 region has 11 residues. Germline CDR1 reads MNHEY; CDR2 reads SVGAGI. CDR3 sequence (DNA): TGTGCCAGCAGCTCGGGACAGGGCTACACCTTC. This sequence encodes CASSSGQGYTF.

This chain connects TRBV4-1 to TRBJ1-5, with a weak D call TRBD1 (6 bases). Trimming took 0 bases from V and 13 from J, leaving 13 bases between them. This CDR3 has 13 residues. The germline CDR1 and CDR2 sequences are MGHRA and YSYEKL. CDR3 DNA sequence: TGCGCCAGCAGCCAAGATCTCCACGGACAGCAGCATTTT. Its translation is CASSQDLHGQQHF.

This clone was counted a single time. The rearrangement joins TRBV5-1 to TRBJ2-5, with TRBD2 identical over 11 bases. The CDR3 is 16 residues long. Trimming at V came to 3 bases and at J to 5 bases, leaving 9 bases not matched to a gene. From germline, CDR1 is SGHRS and CDR2 YFSETQ. CDR3 sequence: CASSSTSGRGLETQYF. The CDR3 DNA reads as TGCGCCAGCAGCTCCACTAGCGGGAGAGGGCTGGAGACCCAGTACTTC. The whole variable domain, filled in from reference TRBV5-1 and TRBJ2-5, reads KAGVTQTPRYLIKTRGQQVTLSCSPISGHRSVSWYQQTPGQGLQFLFEYFSETQRNKGNFPGRFSGRQFSNSRSEMNVSTLELGDSALYLCASSSTSGRGLETQYFGPGTRLLVL.

This clone was picked up one time. The V gene is TRBV27, the J gene TRBJ2-7, with 12 bases matching TRBD2. CDR1 and CDR2 from the germline V gene are MNHEY and SMNVEV (reference sequence). The CDR3 covers 14 residues. The V gene end was trimmed by 7 bases and the J gene end by 6 bases; junction bases not matched to a gene: 7. CDR3 amino acids: CASNRLAGESEQYF. CDR3 DNA: TGTGCCAGCAACCGACTAGCGGGAGAATCCGAGCAGTACTTC.

CDR3 residues: CASSSRSGANVLTF. CDR3 nucleotide sequence: TGTGCCAGCAGTTCTCGCTCTGGGGCCAACGTCCTGACTTTC. The chain uses TRBV6-5 and TRBJ2-6; no definite D call. V was clipped by 4 bases and J by 0 bases, with 4 bases between them. Germline V lookup: CDR1 MNHEY, CDR2 SVGAGI. This CDR3 spans 14 amino acids.

This rearrangement joins TRBV9 to TRBJ2-5, with 9 bases matching TRBD2. Germline V gives CDR1 SGDLS, CDR2 YYNGEE. V lost 3 bases to trimming and J lost 7 bases; unmatched junction nucleotides: 7. This CDR3 region has 14 residues. The CDR3 sequence is CASSEGAGGVTQYF. Here the CDR3 DNA reads TGTGCCAGCAGCGAGGGAGCGGGAGGCGTGACCCAGTACTTC.

The CDR3 sequence is CASSHAVGLAGVLEQFF. CDR3 DNA sequence: TGCGCCAGCAGCCATGCTGTTGGACTAGCGGGAGTATTAGAGCAGTTCTTC. The chain has TRBV5-1 and TRBJ2-1; the match to TRBD2 covers 13 bases. Germline V gives CDR1 SGHRS, CDR2 YFSETQ. The CDR3 runs to 17 residues. With V trimmed by 4 bases and J by 10 bases, 14 bases remained unmatched.

The rearrangement links TRBV11-2 to TRBJ2-1; 7 nucleotides match TRBD2. The germline V gene encodes CDR1 SGHAT and CDR2 FQNNGV. V was pared by 1 base and J by 4 bases, with 4 bases of the junction left unmatched. The CDR3 is made up of 15 amino acids. As DNA, the CDR3 is TGTGCCAGCAGCTTAGGCCTAGCGGAGTACAATGAGCAGTTCTTC. Translating it yields CASSLGLAEYNEQFF. Complete variable domain (other parts from reference TRBV11-2 and TRBJ2-1): EAGVAQSPRYKIIEKRQSVAFWCNPISGHATLYWYQQILGQGPKLLIQFQNNGVVDDSQLPKDRFSAERLKGVDSTLKIQPAKLEDSAVYLCASSLGLAEYNEQFFGPGTRLTVL.

V usage is TRBV27 and J usage is TRBJ2-7; D possibly corresponds to TRBD1 (6 bases). The CDR3 is 18 amino acids. V lost 0 bases and J lost 4, with 22 bases in between. Germline V gives CDR1 MNHEY, CDR2 SMNVEV (reference sequence). DNA for the CDR3: TGTGCCAGCAGTTTATCCCTAAGTGGGGGCGGTATGCTATACGAGCAGTACTTC. It encodes CASSLSLSGGGMLYEQYF.

This clone was observed a few times. V and J are TRBV4-1 and TRBJ1-4, with 7 nucleotides matching TRBD1. V lost 2 bases, J lost 1 base, and 4 bases stayed unmatched. This CDR3 region has 16 residues. From germline, CDR1 is MGHRA and CDR2 YSYEKL. The CDR3 spells CASSQRQGGTNEKLFF. The CDR3 bases are TGCGCCAGCAGCCAACGACAGGGAGGAACTAATGAAAAACTGTTTTTT.